This T cell receptor (beta chain) was captured by sequencing in a study of OX40 agonist ivuxolimab in advanced cancers. The wider study: The treatment was a fully human IgG2 OX40 agonist, ivuxolimab. Participants, 75% to 85% male, averaged approximately 65 years of age, ranging from about 20 to 79.

Points from the study as a whole: The CD4+ and CD8+ T cells in the blood had expanded clonally by week 6 at 0.1 to 3.0 mg/kg. Some nonresponders additionally presented with little normalized T-cell clonal expansion.

This CDR3 region has 14 residues. Germline V lookup: CDR1 SGDLS, CDR2 YYNGEE. Trimming removed 3 bases at V and 7 bases at J, with 16 bases between. This table comes from immunoSEQ multiplex PCR, and its TCRdb copy is limited to in-frame clones, with some not included. The table lists about 12,000 clones, roughly 81% of them singletons, with roughly an eighth in the top ten. About this clone itself: Antigen: not known.

This rearrangement joins TRBV9 to TRBJ1-1; a weak D match, TRBD1 (6 bases). The specimen comprised CD4+ or CD8+ T cells sorted from blood, sampled in a trial of the OX40 agonist ivuxolimab. The source of this sequence is an adult with an advanced solid tumor such as melanoma, head and neck, liver or kidney cancer. CDR3 in DNA: TGTGCCAGCAGCGCATATAACAGGGCGAATGAAGCTTTCTTT. As protein: CASSAYNRANEAFF.